These 2 T cell receptor beta chains share one sample of origin, sequenced in a study of shared clonotypes between healthy human individuals (dated by TCRdb to 2018 to 2021). The library was produced with the immunoSEQ multiplex PCR assay. TCRdb took this table from immuneACCESS and kept in-frame rearrangements with V and J called. Such tables lack part of the clones; where checked against another copy, unresolved V genes explain under half of the gap, and the rest is unexplained. The sample has roughly 1,000,000 clones on record, around 78% of them singletons. Around 0.6% of the sample goes to the ten largest clones. Sequenced input: memory CD4+ T cells from PBMCs. Read against the paper, the sample's cell subset or site label means: CD45RA-negative fraction. The receptors were gathered from a young man in good health. Some clones in this sample may be carry-over from other donors' samples.

The CDR3 bases are TGTGCCAGCAGCTTCCATGGACCGAGCAATCAGCCCCAGCATTTT. It yields the protein CASSFHGPSNQPQHF. The J gene is TRBJ1-5, the V gene TRBV7-9; D gene unclear. This CDR3 is 15 amino acids long. Trimming cost V 3 bases and J 1 base, with 10 bases left between them. CDR1 is SEHNR, CDR2 FQNEAQ, per germline (reference sequence).

This clone was seen a single time. This chain uses TRBV19 with TRBJ2-1; possibly TRBD1 for D (6 bases). Per the germline V gene, CDR1 is LNHDA and CDR2 is SQIVND (reference sequence). The V end was cut by 3 bases, the J end by 4 bases, with 10 bases between. This CDR3 spans 14 amino acids. In DNA form, the CDR3 reads TGTGCCAGTAGTATCGGACAGACATACAATGAGCAGTTCTTC. Amino acids: CASSIGQTYNEQFF.